The next 5 T cell receptor beta chains were all read from a single sample in a study of OX40 agonist ivuxolimab in advanced cancers. The method was immunoSEQ multiplex PCR; TCRdb's version includes in-frame clones alone and lacks a portion of them. The sample lists 80,000 to 85,000 clones, about 82% seen once, with 5.5% to 7% in the top ten. The sample in question was CD4+ or CD8+ T cells sorted from blood, obtained in a trial of the OX40 agonist ivuxolimab. These receptors were taken from an adult with an advanced solid tumor such as melanoma, head and neck, liver or kidney cancer.

The V and J genes are TRBV7-3 and TRBJ2-7; TRBD2 aligns across 10 bases. The germline gives CDR1 SGHTA, CDR2 FQGTGA. This CDR3 spans 17 amino acids. The trim removed 2 bases at V and 3 bases at J, leaving 10 bases unmatched. The CDR3 DNA sequence: TGTGCCAGCAGCTTAGATGGCCTAGCGGGAGTTTACTACGAGCAGTACTTC. Its translation: CASSLDGLAGVYYEQYF.

This clone has just a few counts. The chain uses TRBV7-2 and TRBJ2-1, with 12 bases identical to TRBD2. Germline trimming cut 6 bases from V and 7 bases from J; bases unmatched to any gene: 4. The length of the CDR3 is 14 residues. The germline CDR1 and CDR2 sequences are SGHTA and FQGNSA. The CDR3 region is CASRLAGGMNEQFF. For the CDR3, the DNA is TGTGCCAGCAGACTAGCGGGGGGTATGAATGAGCAGTTCTTC.

The chain employs TRBV2 and TRBJ2-1; D is perhaps TRBD2 (6 bases). Trimming took off 5 bases at V and 7 bases at J, with 12 bases between the two ends. This CDR3 has 13 residues. Germline CDR1 SNHLY, CDR2 FYNNEI. The CDR3 reads CASSPGTSNEQFF. The CDR3 nucleotides read TGTGCCAGCAGTCCCGGGACTTCAAATGAGCAGTTCTTC. The complete variable domain, with remaining parts taken from reference TRBV2 and TRBJ2-1, reads EPEVTQTPSHQVTQMGQEVILRCVPISNHLYFYWYRQILGQKVEFLVSFYNNEISEKSEIFDDQFSVERPDGSNFTLKIRSTKLEDSAMYFCASSPGTSNEQFFGPGTRLTVL.

This clone was counted only a few times. The chain is built from TRBV29-1 and TRBJ2-3; 7 positions match TRBD2. CDR1 is SQVTM, CDR2 ANQGSEA, per germline. V was pared by 4 bases and J by 0 bases, with 1 base of the junction left unmatched. The CDR3 spans 13 residues. The CDR3 reads CSVGGGSTDTQYF. CDR3 sequence (DNA): TGCAGCGTTGGGGGGGGAAGCACAGATACGCAGTATTTT.

This chain links TRBV5-4 with TRBJ1-1; D is unclear. This CDR3 spans 13 amino acids. Trimming stripped 7 bases from V and 1 base from J, with 11 bases between. Germline V gene sequence: CDR1 SGHNT, CDR2 YYREEE (reference sequence). The CDR3 reads CASRRQPNTEAFF. CDR3 DNA: TGTGCCAGCCGCCGGCAGCCGAACACTGAAGCTTTCTTT. Variable domain in full (rest from reference TRBV5-4 and TRBJ1-1): ETGVTQSPTHLIKTRGQQVTLRCSSQSGHNTVSWYQQALGQGPQFIFQYYREEENGRGNFPPRFSGLQFPNYSSELNVNALELDDSALYLCASRRQPNTEAFFGQGTRLTVV.